A single sample is the source of the 19 T cell receptor beta chains below, sequenced in a study of blood T cell repertoires in COVID-19. Method: immunoSEQ multiplex PCR; TCRdb's copy keeps in-frame clones and lacks some. Of about 110,000 clones in the sample, 75% to 90% were seen once. The specimen was peripheral blood. The receptor source for this set is a woman over 75 with acute or convalescent COVID-19.

In its sample, this clone was seen once. CDR3 in amino acids: CASSILPGTGNFYEQYF. The CDR3 DNA reads TGTGCCAGTAGTATTCTCCCCGGGACAGGGAACTTCTACGAGCAGTACTTC. The gene calls are TRBV19 and TRBJ2-7; TRBD1 matches at 9 bases. The CDR3 totals 17 residues. Per germline, CDR1 LNHDA and CDR2 SQIVND (reference sequence). Trimming took 3 bases from V and 3 from J; bases not matched to a gene: 12.

The V call is TRBV29-1, the J call TRBJ2-5, with 11 bases lining up with TRBD2. CDR3 size: 14 residues. Germline V gives CDR1 SQVTM, CDR2 ANQGSEA. With 6 bases clipped from V and 6 bases from J, the junction kept 9 bases outside the gene matches. The CDR3 DNA reads TGCAGCGTCGCACTAGCGGGGGTTCTGAAGACCCAGTACTTC. This sequence encodes CSVALAGVLKTQYF.

The sample holds one count of this clone. The CDR3 sequence: CASSRDGGVAGYGYTF. For the CDR3, the DNA is TGTGCCAGCAGCCGCGATGGGGGGGTTGCAGGCTATGGCTACACCTTC. The rearrangement joins TRBV7-8 to TRBJ1-2, with D possibly being TRBD1 (5 bases). CDR1 and CDR2 (germline): SGHVS, FQNEAQ. Deletions cut 5 bases from V and 4 bases from J, with 20 bases between. The CDR3 spans 16 residues. Looking up the rest from reference TRBV7-8 and TRBJ1-2 gives the full variable domain: GAGVSQSPRYKVAKRGQDVALRCDPISGHVSLFWYQQALGQGPEFLTYFQNEAQLDKSGLPSDRFFAERPEGSVSTLKIQRTQQEDSAVYLCASSRDGGVAGYGYTFGSGTRLTVV.

This clone appeared a single time. The chain carries TRBV10-3 and TRBJ1-5; the D is unclear. The length of the CDR3 is 17 residues. The V end was cut by 4 bases, the J end by 1 base, with 17 bases between. The germline V gene encodes CDR1 ENHRY and CDR2 SYGVKD. CDR3 nucleotide sequence: TGTGCCATCAGTGCAAGGGCTGGGTCGGGGAGCAATCAGCCCCAGCATTTT. Protein: CAISARAGSGSNQPQHF.

The chain is built from TRBV27 and TRBJ2-7; tentatively, D is TRBD1 (6 bases). The length of the CDR3 is 14 residues. Germline V gene data show CDR1 as MNHEY and CDR2 as SMNVEV (reference sequence). V shed 2 bases and J shed 6 bases, with 14 bases lying between them. The DNA of the CDR3 is TGTGCCAGCAGTTTAGTACAGGGTAGAGGCGAGCAGTACTTC. Its protein is CASSLVQGRGEQYF.

V is TRBV19 and J is TRBJ2-2; unclear D gene. V lost 11 bases, J lost 3 bases, and 16 bases lay in between. The CDR3 covers 14 residues. In germline, CDR1 is LNHDA, CDR2 SQIVND (reference sequence). CDR3 DNA: TGTGCCCCCGGAGTGCGGCTGTACACCGGGGAGCTGTTTTTT. Protein: CAPGVRLYTGELFF.

The chain has TRBV3-1 (or the pseudogene TRBV3-2) and TRBJ2-2, with 8 nucleotides matching TRBD1. CDR3 length: 14 residues. Trimming at V came to 6 bases and at J to 3 bases, leaving 3 bases not matched to a gene. Germline CDR1 LGHDT, CDR2 YNNKEL (reference sequence). The CDR3 spells CASRGQGYTGELFF. Here the CDR3 DNA reads TGTGCCAGCAGAGGACAGGGCTACACCGGGGAGCTGTTTTTT.

The chain joins TRBV11-2 to TRBJ2-1; 9 bases match TRBD2. This CDR3 region has 15 residues. Germline V gene lookup returns CDR1 SGHAT and CDR2 FQNNGV. V gave up 7 bases and J gave up 2 bases; unmatched junction bases: 6. The CDR3 spells CASKTLAGTYNEQFF. Here the CDR3 DNA reads TGTGCCAGCAAAACCCTAGCGGGGACCTACAATGAGCAGTTCTTC.

The rearrangement uses TRBV7-9 and TRBJ1-2; 9 positions agree with TRBD1. The germline V gene has CDR1 SEHNR and CDR2 FQNEAQ (reference sequence). J gave up 7 bases and V 4 bases, and 7 bases lay outside the gene matches. The CDR3 length is 14 residues. The CDR3 is CASSYPQGAGGYTF. CDR3 nucleotides: TGTGCCAGCAGCTATCCACAGGGGGCGGGTGGCTACACCTTC.

The chain uses TRBV7-8 and TRBJ2-7; 8 nucleotides agree with TRBD2. Germline assignment: CDR1 SGHVS and CDR2 FQNEAQ. The CDR3 has 18 amino acids. V was clipped by 6 bases and J by 1 base; unmatched bases: 17. The CDR3 nucleotides read TGTGCCAGCAGAATAGGCGTCGGGGGGGCTTCGGGATCCTACGAGCAGTACTTC. This gives the protein CASRIGVGGASGSYEQYF. Full variable domain (missing parts from reference TRBV7-8 and TRBJ2-7): GAGVSQSPRYKVAKRGQDVALRCDPISGHVSLFWYQQALGQGPEFLTYFQNEAQLDKSGLPSDRFFAERPEGSVSTLKIQRTQQEDSAVYLCASRIGVGGASGSYEQYFGPGTRLTVT.

This chain connects TRBV7-3 to TRBJ1-2; D ambiguous. CDR1 and CDR2 from the germline V gene are SGHTA and FQGTGA. This CDR3 is built from 13 residues. The V and J ends lost 5 bases and 2 bases respectively, with 9 bases between them. This chain's CDR3 is CASSDGSNYGYTF. The CDR3 DNA sequence: TGTGCCAGCAGCGATGGGAGCAACTATGGCTACACCTTC.

The J gene is TRBJ1-5, the V gene TRBV5-1; maybe TRBD1 (6 bases). Trimming shortened V by 0 bases and J by 2 bases, and 9 bases separated the two germline ends. This CDR3 spans 15 amino acids. From germline, CDR1 is SGHRS and CDR2 YFSETQ. The CDR3 spells CASSLAGQRNQPQHF. The DNA for the CDR3 is TGCGCCAGCAGCTTGGCTGGACAGCGCAATCAGCCCCAGCATTTT.

The gene calls are TRBV5-4 and TRBJ1-2, with 9 nucleotides matching TRBD1. The CDR3 extends over 13 amino acids. Trimming cost V 3 bases and J 5 bases; bases outside gene matches: 2. Germline V gives CDR1 SGHNT, CDR2 YYREEE (reference sequence). In DNA form, the CDR3 reads TGTGCCAGCAGCTGGACAGGGGAGTATGGCTACACCTTC. It yields the protein CASSWTGEYGYTF.

The chain links TRBV19 to TRBJ2-4, with a possible D match to TRBD1 (6 bases). The CDR3 contains 15 residues. Trimming took 7 bases from V and 0 from J, leaving 13 bases between them. In germline, CDR1 is LNHDA, CDR2 SQIVND (reference sequence). CDR3 coding DNA: TGTGCCAGTAAACCCGGACAGCTAGCCAAAAACATTCAGTACTTC. Its translation: CASKPGQLAKNIQYF. The full variable domain, with the rest looked up from reference TRBV19 and TRBJ2-4, is DGGITQSPKYLFRKEGQNVTLSCEQNLNHDAMYWYRQDPGQGLRLIYYSQIVNDFQKGDIAEGYSVSREKKESFPLTVTSAQKNPTAFYLCASKPGQLAKNIQYFGAGTRLSVL.

The CDR3 loop is CASSLAGTGDSPLHF. CDR3 bases: TGTGCCAGCAGTCTGGCCGGGACAGGGGATTCACCCCTCCACTTT. The chain recombines TRBV27 with TRBJ1-6, with TRBD1 identical over 10 bases. The CDR3 runs to 15 residues. The germline V gene has CDR1 MNHEY and CDR2 SMNVEV (reference sequence). With 5 bases clipped from V and 8 bases from J, the junction kept 6 bases outside the gene matches.

The gene calls are TRBV5-1 and TRBJ2-5, with 7 bases lining up with TRBD2. The junction had 7 bases not matched to a gene; V was cut back by 4 bases and J by 4 bases. CDR1 is SGHRS, CDR2 YFSETQ, per germline. There are 14 residues in the CDR3. The CDR3 protein is CASSQRGVLETQYF. DNA of the CDR3: TGCGCCAGCAGCCAACGGGGGGTTTTAGAGACCCAGTACTTC.

V gene TRBV27 combines with J gene TRBJ2-7, with 7 bases fitting TRBD2. V lost 3 bases to trimming and J lost 6 bases; unmatched junction nucleotides: 8. Per germline, CDR1 MNHEY and CDR2 SMNVEV (reference sequence). The CDR3 covers 14 residues. The CDR3 reads CASSFTSETSEQYF. In DNA, the CDR3 is TGTGCCAGCAGTTTTACTAGCGAGACGAGCGAGCAGTACTTC.

To note about this clone: This may stem from a read error, because a much larger clone lies one nucleotide away. This chain connects TRBV3-1 (or the pseudogene TRBV3-2) to TRBJ1-6; D is ambiguous. Germline values: CDR1 LGHDT, CDR2 YNNKEL (reference sequence). The CDR3 runs 12 residues. Trimming removed 0 bases from V and 10 bases from J, with 4 bases in between. CDR3 residues: CASSQDESPLHF. DNA of the CDR3: TGTGCCAGCAGCCAAGATGAGTCACCCCTCCACTTT.

This clone was recorded a few times. The CDR3 DNA follows: TGTGCCAGCAGACAGGGCCACTCTGGAAACACCATATATTTT. Amino acids: CASRQGHSGNTIYF. The V gene is TRBV6-5, the J gene TRBJ1-3; a possible D gene is TRBD1 (6 bases). The CDR3 sequence is 14 residues long. CDR1 is MNHEY and CDR2 is SVGAGI in the germline V gene. V was pared by 6 bases and J by 0 bases, with 9 bases between.